These 29 T cell receptor beta chains originate from one sample sequenced in a study of neurological immune-mediated disorders. Time point here: technical triplicate 2. TCRdb called the 5' RACE reads again in MiXCR, with one record for every CDR3 protein. Of more than 55,000 distinct CDR3 sequences detected, 24% appear once; the ten largest clones hold about 4.9%. Input material: PBMCs. The receptors come from a man aged 55 to 69 with HTLV-1-associated myelopathy (HAM/TSP).

The chain has TRBV5-5 and TRBJ1-5; D gene uncertain. CDR1 is SGHKS, CDR2 YYEKEE, per germline (reference sequence). Trimming left V 4 bases short and J 7 bases short, with 12 bases between. The CDR3 spans 13 residues. The CDR3 nucleotides are TGTGCCAGCAGCGAATACCGTGGGCAGCCCCAGCATTTT. Protein product: CASSEYRGQPQHF.

The chain couples TRBV3-1 to TRBJ1-2, with D possibly matching TRBD1 (6 bases). The germline CDR1 and CDR2 sequences are LGHDT and YNNKEL (reference sequence). V lost 0 bases to trimming and J lost 6 bases, with 11 bases between them. The CDR3 spans 14 residues. CDR3 coding DNA: TGTGCCAGCAGCCAAGAAGGCTGGGGGCATGGCTACACCTTC. Translated: CASSQEGWGHGYTF.

This clonotype was counted many times. The chain employs TRBV10-3 and TRBJ1-2; 7 nucleotides align to TRBD1. Germline trimming cut 3 bases from V and 7 bases from J; bases unmatched to any gene: 5. There are 13 residues in the CDR3. From germline, CDR1 is ENHRY and CDR2 SYGVKD. Here the CDR3 DNA reads TGTGCCATCAGTGACAACAGGGGCGGTGGCTACACCTTC. It encodes CAISDNRGGGYTF.

This clonotype was seen ten or more times. V gene TRBV12-3 or TRBV12-4 combines with J gene TRBJ2-7; 8 nucleotides match TRBD1. V was clipped by 3 bases and J by 5 bases; unmatched bases: 15. There are 17 residues in the CDR3. Here the CDR3 DNA reads TGTGCCAGCAGTTTTCGTCTTTCTGGACAGGGTTTCAACGAGCAGTACTTC. Amino acids: CASSFRLSGQGFNEQYF.

This clonotype was seen ten or more times. This chain joins TRBV7-2 and TRBJ2-5; 7 bases fit TRBD2. The V and J ends lost 4 bases and 4 bases, in that order; junction bases with no gene match: 9. The germline CDR1 and CDR2 sequences are SGHTA and FQGNSA. The CDR3 is 15 residues long. The CDR3 DNA is TGTGCCAGCAGCTCCGGACTAGGTTGGGGAGAGACCCAGTACTTC. This codes for CASSSGLGWGETQYF.

This clonotype has at least ten counts. The chain joins TRBV29-1 to TRBJ2-7; 10 bases map to TRBD1. Germline V CDR1 and CDR2: SQVTM, ANQGSEA. CDR3 length equals 16 residues. Trimming cost V 6 bases and J 0 bases; bases outside gene matches: 11. The CDR3 sequence is CSVMKPGQGLSYEQYF. The CDR3 nucleotides read TGCAGCGTCATGAAACCGGGACAGGGGCTCTCCTACGAGCAGTACTTC.

This clonotype was counted between two and nine times. The genes are TRBV12-3 or TRBV12-4 and TRBJ1-2; 8 nucleotides align to TRBD1. With V trimmed by 5 bases and J by 10 bases, 9 bases remained unmatched. The CDR3 is made up of 13 amino acids. This CDR3 reads CASSPSGQAHYTF. The CDR3 DNA sequence: TGTGCCAGCAGTCCCTCGGGACAGGCCCACTACACCTTC.

This clonotype was counted ten times or more. This chain connects TRBV12-3 or TRBV12-4 to TRBJ2-7; the match to TRBD2 covers 14 bases. Trimming cost V 6 bases and J 12 bases; bases outside gene matches: 7. The CDR3 length is 13 residues. The CDR3 loop reads CASRPGLAGVGYF. The CDR3 DNA is TGTGCCAGCAGGCCGGGACTAGCGGGAGTAGGGTACTTC.

In its sample, this clonotype was seen many times. The rearrangement joins TRBV12-3 or TRBV12-4 to TRBJ1-1, with TRBD1 as a possible D gene (5 bases). The V gene lost 3 bases and the J gene lost 5 bases, with 19 bases spanning the gap. The CDR3 covers 16 residues. Written as DNA, the CDR3 is TGTGCCAGCAGTTTCTCATCCCCGGGGCAGTATACTGAAGCTTTCTTT. Protein product: CASSFSSPGQYTEAFF.

This clonotype appeared many times. V and J are TRBV4-1 and TRBJ1-2; TRBD1 agrees at 10 bases. The CDR3 is 16 residues long. Germline V gives CDR1 MGHRA, CDR2 YSYEKL. V shed 3 bases and J 1 base; nucleotides not matched to a gene: 5. The CDR3 spells CASSQTGGPYNYGYTF. In nucleotides, the CDR3 is TGCGCCAGCAGCCAGACAGGGGGCCCCTATAACTATGGCTACACCTTC.

This clonotype was picked up many times. The J gene is TRBJ1-1, the V gene TRBV5-1; D remains ambiguous. The CDR3 totals 16 residues. Trimming cost V 0 bases and J 7 bases, with 19 bases left between them. Per the germline V gene, CDR1 is SGHRS and CDR2 is YFSETQ. CDR3 region: CASSLALTTVHGEAFF. The DNA for the CDR3 is TGCGCCAGCAGCTTGGCTTTAACGACGGTACATGGTGAAGCTTTCTTT.

This clonotype was seen a handful of times. The CDR3 sequence is CASSSSWGSGTIYEQFF. CDR3 bases: TGTGCCAGCAGTTCGTCCTGGGGTAGCGGGACAATTTATGAGCAGTTCTTC. The chain has TRBV12-3 or TRBV12-4 and TRBJ2-1; TRBD2 aligns across 8 bases. V trimming: 4 bases; J trimming: 8 bases; junction bases outside the gene matches: 16. The CDR3 runs to 17 residues.

This clonotype was seen many times. This chain joins TRBV5-1 and TRBJ1-3; D call uncertain. The CDR3 is 16 residues long. Germline lookup yields CDR1 SGHRS and CDR2 YFSETQ. V lost 0 bases and J lost 0, with 10 bases in between. The CDR3 region is CASSLGTGYSGNTIYF. The CDR3 DNA reads as TGCGCCAGCAGCTTGGGGACGGGATACTCTGGAAACACCATATATTTT.

The chain uses TRBV5-1 and TRBJ2-7; TRBD2 matches at 9 bases. The junction had 3 bases not matched to a gene; V was cut back by 0 bases and J by 2 bases. This CDR3 has 15 residues. Germline V gene data show CDR1 as SGHRS and CDR2 as YFSETQ. The CDR3 DNA follows: TGCGCCAGCAGCTTGGAGGCGGGAGGGGCCTACGAGCAGTACTTC. It specifies CASSLEAGGAYEQYF. Full variable domain (missing parts from reference TRBV5-1 and TRBJ2-7): KAGVTQTPRYLIKTRGQQVTLSCSPISGHRSVSWYQQTPGQGLQFLFEYFSETQRNKGNFPGRFSGRQFSNSRSEMNVSTLELGDSALYLCASSLEAGGAYEQYFGPGTRLTVT.

With respect to this clonotype: Its ends do not fully match the called genes, so a read error is possible. The chain joins TRBV5-1 to TRBJ2-7, with 9 bases fitting TRBD1. This CDR3 is built from 15 residues. Germline V gives CDR1 SGHRS, CDR2 YFSETQ. The CDR3 loop reads CASSFGQGFTYEQYF. The DNA for the CDR3 is TGCGCTAGCAGCTTCGGACAGGGGTTCACCTACGAGCAGTACTTC.

There are a few counts of this clonotype. As DNA, the CDR3 is TGCGCCAGCAGTCCCCGGGGGGCAGGGGGTATCAATGAGCAGTTCTTC. Translation gives CASSPRGAGGINEQFF. The rearrangement joins TRBV10-1 to TRBJ2-1; tentatively, D is TRBD1 or TRBD2 (7 bases each). V was clipped by 5 bases and J by 6 bases, with 20 bases between them. Germline V CDR1 and CDR2: WNHNN, SYGVQD (reference sequence). The CDR3 covers 16 residues.

This clonotype has ten or more counts. V and J are TRBV15 and TRBJ1-4; D is undetermined. Germline CDR1 is LNHNV and CDR2 is YYDKDF (reference sequence). The CDR3 totals 15 residues. Trimming removed 4 bases from V and 5 bases from J, with 14 bases in between. DNA of the CDR3: TGTGCCACCAGCACCGAGCCGGGAGACAATGAAAAACTGTTTTTT. Translated, it gives CATSTEPGDNEKLFF.

This clonotype was picked up many times. The V call is TRBV3-1, the J call TRBJ1-2; D is uncertain. The V gene lost 1 base and the J gene lost 7 bases, with 7 bases spanning the gap. CDR1 and CDR2 from the germline V gene are LGHDT and YNNKEL (reference sequence). This CDR3 has 12 amino acids. The chain's CDR3 is CASSQGESGYTF. CDR3 bases: TGTGCCAGCAGCCAAGGGGAAAGTGGCTACACCTTC.

This clonotype was recorded many times. The chain has TRBV12-3 or TRBV12-4 and TRBJ2-5; D may be TRBD1 (5 bases). The CDR3 sequence is 17 residues long. V lost 3 bases and J lost 3, with 20 bases in between. CDR3 in DNA: TGTGCCAGCAGTTTTAGGCAGGGTAGGGCCAACAAAGAGACCCAGTACTTC. It specifies CASSFRQGRANKETQYF.

This clonotype was recorded at least ten times. V and J are TRBV4-2 and TRBJ2-2; TRBD2 matches at 10 bases. J was trimmed by 1 base and V by 6 bases; bases with no gene match: 5. In germline, CDR1 is LGHNA, CDR2 YNFKEQ. The CDR3 consists of 16 residues. CDR3 amino acids: CASRNLAGGNTGELFF. The DNA of the CDR3 is TGTGCCAGCAGAAATTTAGCGGGAGGGAACACCGGGGAGCTGTTTTTT.

This clonotype was found many times. This chain connects TRBV5-1 to TRBJ1-5; D might be TRBD1 (6 bases). The V gene's germline CDR1 is SGHRS and CDR2 YFSETQ. Trimming took 4 bases from V and 3 from J, leaving 11 bases between them. The CDR3 extends over 14 amino acids. CDR3 amino acids: CASSPGQNNQPQHF. CDR3 nucleotide sequence: TGCGCCAGCAGCCCCGGACAGAACAATCAGCCCCAGCATTTT.

This rearrangement joins TRBV20-1 to TRBJ2-1; D is unclear. The CDR3 sequence is 15 residues long. Trimming pared 0 bases from V and 7 bases from J, leaving 16 bases between. CDR1 DFQATT and CDR2 SNEGSKA come from the germline V gene (reference sequence). The CDR3 here is CSARDGGHRANEQFF. The CDR3 DNA reads as TGCAGTGCTAGAGATGGTGGGCACCGCGCGAATGAGCAGTTCTTC.

This clonotype was detected ten times or more. The V gene is TRBV5-5, the J gene TRBJ2-1; D gene ambiguous. Trimming shortened V by 6 bases and J by 0 bases, and 16 bases separated the two germline ends. Germline V gene data show CDR1 as SGHKS and CDR2 as YYEKEE (reference sequence). This CDR3 comprises 16 residues. The CDR3 is CASTPGSARSYNEQFF. The CDR3 bases are TGTGCCAGCACCCCTGGTTCGGCCCGCTCCTACAATGAGCAGTTCTTC.

This clonotype was observed a handful of times. This sequence joins TRBV5-1 and TRBJ1-1; possibly TRBD1 for D (5 bases). V lost 2 bases and J 5 bases, leaving 19 bases between the germline ends. The CDR3 has 16 residues. The germline gives CDR1 SGHRS, CDR2 YFSETQ. Here the CDR3 DNA reads TGCGCCAGCAGCTTCATATTAGGGGCGCAGGGTACTGAAGCTTTCTTT. The encoded protein is CASSFILGAQGTEAFF.

In its sample, this clonotype was seen many times. The rearrangement links TRBV20-1 to TRBJ2-7; TRBD1 matches 11 bases. Unmatched junction bases numbered 6, after V lost 6 bases and J lost 2 bases. Germline V gene lookup returns CDR1 DFQATT and CDR2 SNEGSKA (reference sequence). The CDR3 length is 14 residues. CDR3 in amino acids: CSARPGQGAYEQYF. The CDR3 DNA follows: TGCAGTGCAAGACCGGGACAGGGGGCCTACGAGCAGTACTTC.

At least ten counts were recorded for this clonotype. The rearrangement joins TRBV7-9 to TRBJ2-5; possibly TRBD1 or TRBD2 for D (6 bases each). The germline V and J ends were trimmed by 6 bases and 4 bases, with 21 bases remaining between them. Germline values: CDR1 SEHNR, CDR2 FQNEAQ (reference sequence). The CDR3 has 16 amino acids. The CDR3 DNA follows: TGTGCCAGCAGATCTTACGGAGGGGGAGGAAGAGAGACCCAGTACTTC. Translating it yields CASRSYGGGGRETQYF.

This clonotype has a count of ten or more. The genes are TRBV2 and TRBJ2-1; D might be TRBD2 (5 bases). V lost 1 base and J lost 14, with 12 bases in between. From germline, CDR1 is SNHLY and CDR2 FYNNEI. The CDR3 runs 12 residues. The CDR3 region has the DNA TGTGCCAGCAGTGAAGGACGTTCGCGGGAGTTCTTC. Translation gives CASSEGRSREFF.

This clonotype has at least ten counts. V gene TRBV9 combines with J gene TRBJ2-7; no reliable D call. Germline values: CDR1 SGDLS, CDR2 YYNGEE. Trimming took 0 bases from V and 0 from J, leaving 7 bases between them. CDR3 size: 14 residues. This CDR3 is CASSVASTSYEQYF. The CDR3 region has the DNA TGTGCCAGCAGCGTAGCTTCCACCTCCTACGAGCAGTACTTC. Combining the CDR3 with reference TRBV9 and TRBJ2-7 gives the whole variable domain DSGVTQTPKHLITATGQRVTLRCSPRSGDLSVYWYQQSLDQGLQFLIQYYNGEERAKGNILERFSAQQFPDLHSELNLSSLELGDSALYFCASSVASTSYEQYFGPGTRLTVT.

This clonotype was observed many times. The chain couples TRBV6-2 or TRBV6-3 to TRBJ1-1; maybe TRBD1 (6 bases). The CDR3 runs to 15 residues. Germline V CDR1 and CDR2: MNHEY, SVGEGT. V shed 0 bases and J shed 5 bases, with 13 bases lying between them. CDR3: CASSYSYGQGTEAFF. As DNA, the CDR3 is TGTGCCAGCAGTTACTCATACGGGCAGGGGACTGAAGCTTTCTTT.